The rows below give T cell receptor beta chains drawn from one sample of a study of OX40 agonist ivuxolimab in advanced cancers. Some clones are missing from TCRdb's copy, which holds only in-frame ones; the method was immunoSEQ multiplex PCR. Of 72,000 or so clones in the sample, about 85% were seen once. The sequences come from CD4+ or CD8+ T cells sorted from blood, collected in a trial of the OX40 agonist ivuxolimab. The origin of the receptors is an adult with an advanced solid tumor such as melanoma, head and neck, liver or kidney cancer. The CDR3 runs from the conserved cysteine through the conserved F or W. Each record gives: clone size, V gene, J gene, D gene, CDR3 DNA, CDR3 protein. The D gene is left open where the match is weak. A row's size may be missing; if present it is once, few, many or a size class.

clone size: NA
V gene: TRBV13
J gene: TRBJ2-2
D gene: NA
CDR3 DNA: TGTGCCAGCAGCTTAAAACAGGGCATTGGCTCACTAAAGAACACCGGGGAGCTGTTTTTT
CDR3 protein: CASSLKQGIGSLKNTGELFF

clone size: NA
V gene: TRBV11-3
J gene: TRBJ2-5
D gene: TRBD1
CDR3 DNA: TGTGCCAGCAGCTCGACAGGGTTTGGGACCCAGTACTTC
CDR3 protein: CASSSTGFGTQYF

clone size: NA
V gene: TRBV2
J gene: TRBJ2-7
D gene: TRBD1
CDR3 DNA: TGTGCCAGCAGTGTCCAACAGGGGGCCGACGAGCAGTACTTC
CDR3 protein: CASSVQQGADEQYF

clone size: NA
V gene: TRBV15
J gene: TRBJ2-5
D gene: TRBD2
CDR3 DNA: TGTGCCACCAGCAGAGATTCGCTGGGGGGCTGGGGACTAGCGGAGCAAGAGACCCAGTACTTC
CDR3 protein: CATSRDSLGGWGLAEQETQYF

clone size: NA
V gene: TRBV5-6
J gene: TRBJ2-5
D gene: NA
CDR3 DNA: TGTGCCAGCAGCTTGGCCCCTCCCCAAGAGACCCAGTACTTC
CDR3 protein: CASSLAPPQETQYF

clone size: NA
V gene: TRBV4-3
J gene: TRBJ2-3
D gene: TRBD2
CDR3 DNA: TGCGCCAGCAGCCACGACCCTTATGGGGTAGCGGGGATCACAGATACGCAGTATTTT
CDR3 protein: CASSHDPYGVAGITDTQYF

clone size: NA
V gene: TRBV7-3
J gene: TRBJ2-3
D gene: TRBD2
CDR3 DNA: TGTGCCAGCAGTTTCCTCAGCGGCGGGGGAAGGACAGATACGCAGTATTTT
CDR3 protein: CASSFLSGGGRTDTQYF

clone size: NA
V gene: TRBV11-3
J gene: TRBJ2-2
D gene: NA
CDR3 DNA: TGTGCCAGCAGCCTCTTTACGGGGGGCGGAAACACCGGGGAGCTGTTTTTT
CDR3 protein: CASSLFTGGGNTGELFF

clone size: NA
V gene: TRBV14
J gene: TRBJ1-1
D gene: NA
CDR3 DNA: TGTGCCAGCAGCCAAAGGGACGGGAGGGAAGCTTTCTTT
CDR3 protein: CASSQRDGREAFF

clone size: NA
V gene: TRBV29-1
J gene: TRBJ2-7
D gene: NA
CDR3 DNA: TGCAGCGTTGGCGGGGCAGGGTATTCCTACGAGCAGTACTTC
CDR3 protein: CSVGGAGYSYEQYF

clone size: once
V gene: TRBV25-1
J gene: TRBJ2-5
D gene: TRBD1
CDR3 DNA: TGTGCCAGCGGGAGGGACAGGGGAAGTCGGCCTGAGACCCAGTACTTC
CDR3 protein: CASGRDRGSRPETQYF

clone size: NA
V gene: TRBV5-1
J gene: TRBJ2-5
D gene: TRBD1
CDR3 DNA: TGCGCCAGCAGCTTGGGTGACAGGGGGCGAGAGACCCAGTACTTC
CDR3 protein: CASSLGDRGRETQYF